This is a list of T cell receptor beta chains from one sample in a study of T cell repertoires in aging, cancer and after chemotherapy. TCRdb analysed the multiplex PCR reads with MiXCR anew, one entry per CDR3 protein. The table has roughly 680 distinct CDR3 sequences, about 20% seen once. The sample was blood. The receptors shown here come from a human donor with a solid tumor. The CDR3 runs from the conserved cysteine through the conserved F or W.

J gene: TRBJ2-3
V gene: TRBV7-9
CDR3 protein: CASSYRGGTDTQYF

J gene: TRBJ1-5
V gene: TRBV6-1
CDR3 protein: CASLEAYSNQPQHF

J gene: TRBJ2-6
V gene: TRBV7-3
CDR3 protein: CASSSWLQGRANVLTF

J gene: TRBJ2-7
V gene: TRBV27
CDR3 protein: CASSLRDGSYEQYF

J gene: TRBJ2-7
V gene: TRBV5-1
CDR3 protein: CASSLPTQDQNQYEQYF

J gene: TRBJ2-3
V gene: TRBV10-3
CDR3 protein: CAISDRGDTQYF

J gene: TRBJ1-2
V gene: TRBV30
CDR3 protein: CAWSVRQGNRGYGYTF

J gene: TRBJ2-5
V gene: TRBV7-9
CDR3 protein: CASSLWTSTQETQYF

J gene: TRBJ1-2
V gene: TRBV25-1
CDR3 protein: CASSYGTAIYGYTF

J gene: TRBJ1-2
V gene: TRBV29-1
CDR3 protein: CSVTGGGLNDGYTF

J gene: TRBJ1-2
V gene: TRBV5-1
CDR3 protein: CASSSTGGGYGYTF

J gene: TRBJ1-2
V gene: TRBV7-2
CDR3 protein: CASSDRDYGYTF

J gene: TRBJ1-1
V gene: TRBV6-5
CDR3 protein: CASRPGGANTEAFF

J gene: TRBJ2-5
V gene: TRBV5-1
CDR3 protein: CASSLSRTQYF

J gene: TRBJ2-7
V gene: TRBV14
CDR3 protein: CASSLGGYEQYF

J gene: TRBJ1-4
V gene: TRBV4-3
CDR3 protein: CASSTSGTGYEKLFF

J gene: TRBJ2-1
V gene: TRBV4-1
CDR3 protein: CASSRGASGGVYNEQFF

J gene: TRBJ2-3
V gene: TRBV6-6
CDR3 protein: CASSYSADYPQYF

J gene: TRBJ1-3
V gene: TRBV19
CDR3 protein: CASSPAGARSGNTIYF

J gene: TRBJ2-2
V gene: TRBV7-2
CDR3 protein: CASSVGQGNTGELFF

J gene: TRBJ2-7
V gene: TRBV5-8
CDR3 protein: CASSTRTVTYEQYF

J gene: TRBJ1-2
V gene: TRBV6-6
CDR3 protein: CASSQPTGGSYGYTF

J gene: TRBJ1-2
V gene: TRBV28
CDR3 protein: CASSLRGGRPYGYTF

J gene: TRBJ2-1
V gene: TRBV7-6
CDR3 protein: CASSLDGGEQFF

J gene: TRBJ2-1
V gene: TRBV7-3
CDR3 protein: CASSPTASSYNEQFF

J gene: TRBJ2-5
V gene: TRBV5-1
CDR3 protein: CASSLKTSWETQYF

J gene: TRBJ1-6
V gene: TRBV14
CDR3 protein: CASSLKGQGANSPLHF

J gene: TRBJ1-5
V gene: TRBV6-5
CDR3 protein: CASRAGTGVYSNQPQHF

J gene: TRBJ2-1
V gene: TRBV11-1
CDR3 protein: CASSQQVAGGRTYNEQFF

J gene: TRBJ1-2
V gene: TRBV12-3/TRBV12-4
CDR3 protein: CASSLPGQPYGYTF

J gene: TRBJ1-6
V gene: TRBV6-5
CDR3 protein: CASSLTAYNSPLHF

J gene: TRBJ1-2
V gene: TRBV7-2
CDR3 protein: CASSLTDYGYTF

J gene: TRBJ1-5
V gene: TRBV12-3/TRBV12-4
CDR3 protein: CASSFPARGINQPQHF

J gene: TRBJ1-3
V gene: TRBV4-1
CDR3 protein: CASSQGWASGNTIYF

J gene: TRBJ2-3
V gene: TRBV19
CDR3 protein: CASSPRDRGLDTQYF

J gene: TRBJ2-2
V gene: TRBV4-1
CDR3 protein: CASSRREGQGTGGELFF

J gene: TRBJ1-6
V gene: TRBV20-1
CDR3 protein: CSARAAPTGDSPLHF

J gene: TRBJ2-7
V gene: TRBV7-9
CDR3 protein: CASSPPGGLSYEQYF

J gene: TRBJ2-5
V gene: TRBV5-1
CDR3 protein: CASSVQETQYF

J gene: TRBJ1-1
V gene: TRBV6-2/TRBV6-3
CDR3 protein: CATRSGGAGYTEAFF

J gene: TRBJ1-2
V gene: TRBV2
CDR3 protein: CASTTDYGYTF

J gene: TRBJ2-1
V gene: TRBV7-2
CDR3 protein: CASSSSYGSYNEQFF

J gene: TRBJ2-5
V gene: TRBV24-1
CDR3 protein: CATSYPASGGRETQYF

J gene: TRBJ2-3
V gene: TRBV4-1
CDR3 protein: CASSQAASTDTQYF

J gene: TRBJ2-5
V gene: TRBV7-2
CDR3 protein: CASRSARALETQYF

J gene: TRBJ1-1
V gene: TRBV10-3
CDR3 protein: CAIRGRQNTEAFF

J gene: TRBJ2-1
V gene: TRBV9
CDR3 protein: CASSTSGGAHNEQFF

J gene: TRBJ2-2
V gene: TRBV5-1
CDR3 protein: CASSVGHQNTGELFF

J gene: TRBJ1-2
V gene: TRBV27
CDR3 protein: CASSLSRTNYGYTF

J gene: TRBJ2-3
V gene: TRBV21-1
CDR3 protein: CASSPGPDTQYF